The TCR beta chain described here comes from a study of T-cell memory formation after mild COVID-19. TCRdb re-derived calls from the 5' RACE reads in MiXCR, one entry per CDR3 protein. The top ten clones hold around 2.2% of a sample with nearly 250,000 distinct CDR3 sequences, 15% to 19% of them seen once. The germline gives CDR1 MGHDK, CDR2 SYGVNS. The V and J ends lost 3 bases and 6 bases, in that order; junction bases with no gene match: 5. This CDR3 contains 15 residues. Study outcomes and limitations: Researchers found some responding clones in pre-infection memory, a sign that cross-reactive memory joined. Largely, contracting CD4+ clones fell within CM and EM, and contracting CD8+ clones within EMRA. Contracting clones, day 15 to 85, had balanced CD4/CD8, and later expanders favored CD4+.

This clonotype was observed a handful of times. Its specificity is not known. The clonotype originates from an adult woman who had mild COVID-19 (a few samples of this study predate the infection). Cell type and time point are not known. This chain joins TRBV25-1 and TRBJ2-2, with 9 bases that match TRBD1. The sample comprised PBMCs or a T cell subset sorted from them (not recorded which). The CDR3 DNA sequence: TGTGCCAGCAGTGATCCGGGACAGGGAGCCGGGGAGCTGTTTTTT. This translates into CASSDPGQGAGELFF.